This TCR beta chain was retrieved from a study of T cell responses to AZD1222 COVID-19 vaccine. General study findings and limits: The study found vaccine-associated CD4 TCRs spanning spike, dominant at 160-218 and 743-854. Just a handful of AZD1222 recipients were seropositive at baseline. Targets within unmutated variant regions were reportedly found for nearly half of spike-specific TCRs.

The CDR3 covers 17 residues. V shed 3 bases, J shed 2 bases, and the junction held 9 bases outside the gene matches. Germline loops: CDR1 LNHNV, CDR2 YYDKDF (reference sequence). Regarding this clone: Its antigen is not known.

TCRdb keeps only in-frame clones here, not all; method: immunoSEQ multiplex PCR. The sample lists some 140,000 clones, around 90% occurring once. The sequencing here drew on peripheral blood, taken on day 0 of AZD1222 vaccination. The V call is TRBV15, the J call TRBJ2-3; 9 positions agree with TRBD2. This TCR was recovered from an adult in good health. CDR3 DNA sequence: TGTGCCACCAGCAGGGCCGGGACTAGCAAGTCCACAGATACGCAGTATTTT. This gives the protein CATSRAGTSKSTDTQYF.